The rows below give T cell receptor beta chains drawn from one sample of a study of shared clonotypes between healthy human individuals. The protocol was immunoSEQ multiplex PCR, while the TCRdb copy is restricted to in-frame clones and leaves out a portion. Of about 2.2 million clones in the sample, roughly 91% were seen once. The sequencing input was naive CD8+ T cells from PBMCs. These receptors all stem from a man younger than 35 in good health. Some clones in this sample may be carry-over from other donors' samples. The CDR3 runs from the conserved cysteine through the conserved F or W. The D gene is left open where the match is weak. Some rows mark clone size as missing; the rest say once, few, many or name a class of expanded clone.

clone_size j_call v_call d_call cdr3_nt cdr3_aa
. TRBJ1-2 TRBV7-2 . TGTGCCAGCAGCTTTTCTATGGGGCACGGCTACACCTTC CASSFSMGHGYTF
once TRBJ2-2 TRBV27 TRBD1 TGTGCCAGCAGTACGCGACAGGGCATGAACACCGGGGAGCTGTTTTTT CASSTRQGMNTGELFF
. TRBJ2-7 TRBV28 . TGTGCCAGCATAAGGGGAGGTTCCTACGAGCAGTACTTC CASIRGGSYEQYF
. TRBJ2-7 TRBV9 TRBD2 TGTGCCAGCAGCGTCGGGACTAGCGGGACCTCCCTGGGCTACGAGCAGTACTTC CASSVGTSGTSLGYEQYF
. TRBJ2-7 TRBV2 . TGTGCCAGCAGTGAAGGGCCGGGTTTCTCCTACGAGCAGTACTTC CASSEGPGFSYEQYF
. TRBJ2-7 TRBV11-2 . TGTGCCAGCAGCCCCTTTGGCCAGGGCCCCTCCGAGCAGTACTTC CASSPFGQGPSEQYF
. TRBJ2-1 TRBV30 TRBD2 TGTGCCTGGGATAGCGGGAGTGGAAGCTCCTACAATGAGCAGTTCTTC CAWDSGSGSSYNEQFF
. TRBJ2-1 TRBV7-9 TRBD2 TGTGCCACCACCCGCGGGAGCGAAAGCTCCTACAATGAGCAGTTCTTC CATTRGSESSYNEQFF
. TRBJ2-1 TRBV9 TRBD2 TGTGCCAGCAGCAACCGACCTTCCGAGCGGGAGTTTTACAATGAGCAGTTCTTC CASSNRPSEREFYNEQFF
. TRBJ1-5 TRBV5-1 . TGCGCCAGCAGCTTCTGGGGGAAACGGGTAGGGGGCAATCAGCCCCAGCATTTT CASSFWGKRVGGNQPQHF
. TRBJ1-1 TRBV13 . TGTGCCAGCGTGGGGGCTGAGGGCACTGAAGCTTTCTTT CASVGAEGTEAFF
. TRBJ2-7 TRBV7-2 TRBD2 TGTGCCAGCAGCTTCTTGGTGCGGGAGGACAGCTCCTACGAGCAGTACTTC CASSFLVREDSSYEQYF
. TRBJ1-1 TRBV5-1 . TGCGCCAGCAGCCCCGGTTGGGCGACTGAAGCTTTCTTT CASSPGWATEAFF
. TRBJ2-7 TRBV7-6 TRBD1 TGTGCCAGCAGCTCGGGACAGGCCCAAAGCTCCTACGAGCAGTACTTC CASSSGQAQSSYEQYF
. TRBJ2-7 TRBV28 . TGTGCCAGCAGCGGGTACGAGCAGTACTTC CASSGYEQYF
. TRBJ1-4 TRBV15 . TGTGCCACCAGCAGAGATTGGGCCACGCCCGCAACTAATGAAAAACTGTTTTTT CATSRDWATPATNEKLFF